This is a list of T cell receptor beta chains from one sample in a study of cytomegalovirus exposure and HLA in healthy donors. TCRdb keeps only in-frame clones here, not all; method: immunoSEQ multiplex PCR. In the table there are 250,000 to 300,000 clones, roughly four fifths of which are singletons. The specimen sequenced was PBMCs. The receptors were gathered from a woman aged 40 to 50 in good health and CMV-seropositive. Each CDR3 is given with its conserved first and last residue.

CSVQGVGTDTQYF	TRBJ2-3	TRBV29-1
CASSQAGVFTGGPRNEQFF	TRBJ2-1	TRBV11-2
CASSLGPGVGTEAFF	TRBJ1-1	TRBV7-8
CASSPTSGSNEQFF	TRBJ2-1	TRBV11-2
CASSLWEGHEQYF	TRBJ2-7	TRBV5-1
CASRYRGLAGDEQFF	TRBJ2-1	TRBV19
CASSVDRGDYGYTF	TRBJ1-2	TRBV5-4
CASSPRTSGLYEQYF	NA	TRBV7-9
CASSVGAGGPVGELFF	TRBJ2-2	TRBV9
CASSLEWAQDTQYF	TRBJ2-3	TRBV5-1
CASRGQLVETQYF	TRBJ2-5	TRBV14
CASSLGTGQETQYF	TRBJ2-5	TRBV18
CASSPQGGSSTDTQYF	TRBJ2-3	TRBV7-3
CASSLYQGYEQYF	TRBJ2-7	TRBV7-9
CASSQTGNSPLHF	TRBJ1-6	TRBV6-6
CAIRGTGDSPLHF	TRBJ1-6	TRBV10-3
CASSLWQGPKNIQYF	TRBJ2-4	TRBV5-1
CASSVGGQGVVGTEAFF	TRBJ1-1	TRBV9
CASSPDGTSYQETQYF	TRBJ2-5	TRBV28
CASRGQGFTGELFF	TRBJ2-2	TRBV27
CAWSPPWQVYGAFF	TRBJ1-1	TRBV30
CASSRNGGNEQFF	TRBJ2-1	TRBV6-4
CASSRESSYEQYF	TRBJ2-7	TRBV13
CASSQTDYTEQYF	TRBJ2-7	TRBV11-2
CASSRGRTDTQYF	TRBJ2-3	TRBV7-6
CASRTDNPITGELFF	TRBJ2-2	TRBV6-5
CASSLAHGGLNTEAFF	TRBJ1-1	TRBV27
CSVGQGAAETQYF	TRBJ2-5	TRBV29-1
CASSLPFGNTIYF	TRBJ1-3	TRBV11-3
CAISGASGSGTGELFF	TRBJ2-2	TRBV10-3
CASSKGLAGGFEQFF	TRBJ2-1	TRBV21-1